This TCR beta chain was sequenced in a study of blood T cell repertoires in COVID-19. As to this clone: At one end the junction does not follow the germline gene, possibly because of a read error.

Participant ages covered roughly 18 to 89 years across 24 US areas. Germline V CDR1 and CDR2: LNHDA, SQIVND (reference sequence). This CDR3 has 14 residues. The data were produced by immunoSEQ multiplex PCR, yet TCRdb's version contains in-frame clones alone and is incomplete. The sample contains 250,000 to 350,000 clones, approximately 85% of which appear only once. The gene calls are TRBV19 and TRBJ2-5; 8 bases fit TRBD2. Specimen: PBMCs or T cells enriched from blood (not recorded which). The receptor was isolated from a woman aged 25 to 39 who had recovered from COVID-19. CDR3: CASSIAGWRETQYF. In DNA form, the CDR3 reads TGTGCCAGTAGCATAGCGGGGTGGCGGGAGACCCAGTACTTC.